This is a list of T cell receptor beta chains from one sample in a study of OX40 agonist ivuxolimab in advanced cancers. Generated by immunoSEQ multiplex PCR, the TCRdb table keeps only in-frame clones and is missing some. This sample has around 150,000 clones, with 85% to 95% found just once. The starting material was CD4+ or CD8+ T cells sorted from blood, obtained in a trial of the OX40 agonist ivuxolimab. These receptors originate from an adult with an advanced solid tumor such as melanoma, head and neck, liver or kidney cancer. The CDR3 runs from the conserved cysteine through the conserved F or W. Fields, in order: V gene, J gene, clone size, D gene, CDR3 protein, CDR3 DNA. The D gene is left open where the match is weak. The listing skips clone size in some rows; elsewhere it reads once, few, many or a size class.

>TRBV7-2|TRBJ2-1|once|-
CASRRRQSHSYNEQFF
TGTGCCAGCAGACGAAGACAGAGCCATTCCTACAATGAGCAGTTCTTC
>TRBV19|TRBJ2-2|-|TRBD2
CASSIAGGTGELFF
TGTGCCAGTAGTATAGCGGGGGGAACCGGGGAGCTGTTTTTT
>TRBV7-9|TRBJ2-7|-|-
CASSSAGSYEQYF
TGTGCCAGCAGCTCGGCGGGGTCCTACGAGCAGTACTTC
>TRBV30|TRBJ2-5|-|TRBD2
CAWSASGREGETQYF
TGTGCCTGGAGTGCTAGCGGGAGGGAGGGAGAGACCCAGTACTTC
>TRBV5-1|TRBJ1-2|-|-
CASSSYTQGYGYTF
TGCGCCAGCAGCTCTTACACCCAAGGCTATGGCTACACCTTC
>TRBV7-2|TRBJ1-4|-|-
CASRSERWGEKLFF
TGTGCCAGCAGATCGGAGAGGTGGGGTGAAAAACTGTTTTTT
>TRBV4-3|TRBJ1-1|-|-
CASSRKGTEAFF
TGCGCCAGCAGCCGAAAAGGCACTGAAGCTTTCTTT
>TRBV19|TRBJ2-5|-|-
CASSPREQETQYF
TGTGCCAGTAGTCCCCGGGAACAAGAGACCCAGTACTTC
>TRBV5-1|TRBJ1-2|-|-
CASSRTGNYGYTF
TGCGCCAGCAGCCGCACAGGGAACTATGGCTACACCTTC
>TRBV18|TRBJ1-2|-|TRBD1
CASSPAGQTYGYTF
TGTGCCAGCTCACCAGCGGGACAGACGTATGGCTACACCTTC
>TRBV5-5|TRBJ2-5|-|TRBD1
CASSALDRGYQETQYF
TGTGCCAGCAGCGCCTTGGACAGGGGGTACCAAGAGACCCAGTACTTC
>TRBV7-8|TRBJ2-2|-|-
CASSPGRTVITGELFF
TGTGCCAGCAGCCCAGGGAGGACAGTAATCACCGGGGAGCTGTTTTTT
>TRBV28|TRBJ2-2|-|TRBD2
CASKVSSGSTSGELFF
TGTGCCAGCAAAGTCTCTAGCGGGAGTACATCCGGGGAGCTGTTTTTT
>TRBV11-2|TRBJ2-1|-|TRBD2
CASSSNSGGSGSSYNEQFF
TGTGCCAGCAGCTCCAATAGCGGGGGGTCCGGGAGCTCCTACAATGAGCAGTTCTTC
>TRBV6-8|TRBJ2-2|once|-
CASSYQTGLNTGELFF
TGTGCCAGCAGTTATCAGACGGGCTTGAACACCGGGGAGCTGTTTTTT
>TRBV19|TRBJ2-3|-|TRBD2
CASSIDRRGGRFTDTQYF
TGTGCCAGTAGTATAGATCGGCGGGGGGGCCGATTCACAGATACGCAGTATTTT
>TRBV18|TRBJ2-5|-|-
CASSPRTTGRQETQYF
TGTGCCAGCTCACCACGTACGACAGGAAGACAAGAGACCCAGTACTTC
>TRBV5-1|TRBJ2-7|-|-
CASSPTLHEQYF
TGCGCCAGCAGCCCAACCCTCCACGAGCAGTACTTC
>TRBV19|TRBJ1-1|-|TRBD1
CASSSPGQGNWGKAFF
TGTGCCAGTAGTAGTCCCGGACAGGGGAATTGGGGGAAAGCTTTCTTT
>TRBV5-1|TRBJ2-3|-|-
CASKESGQGTDTQYF
TGCGCCAGCAAAGAAAGCGGGCAGGGTACAGATACGCAGTATTTT
>TRBV18|TRBJ1-2|-|-
CASSPNRANYGYTF
TGTGCCAGCTCACCAAACAGGGCCAACTATGGCTACACCTTC
>TRBV12-5|TRBJ1-2|-|TRBD1
CASGLGLTGGYGYTF
TGTGCTAGTGGTTTGGGGTTAACAGGGGGCTATGGCTACACCTTC
>TRBV5-8|TRBJ1-6|-|-
CASSKVTGPTGALHF
TGTGCCAGCAGCAAAGTGACAGGTCCGACTGGAGCCCTCCACTTT
>TRBV6-6|TRBJ2-5|-|-
CASRVYQETQYF
TGTGCCAGCAGGGTGTACCAAGAGACCCAGTACTTC
>TRBV10-3|TRBJ1-4|-|-
CAISEAGRNEKLFF
TGTGCCATCAGTGAAGCAGGAAGGAATGAAAAACTGTTTTTT
>TRBV5-4|TRBJ2-4|-|-
CASLLRSGWWTKNIQYF
TGTGCCAGCCTCTTGCGATCGGGCTGGTGGACCAAAAACATTCAGTACTTC
>TRBV29-1|TRBJ2-5|-|-
CSVAGHRQETQYF
TGCAGCGTGGCGGGACATCGCCAAGAGACCCAGTACTTC
>TRBV7-2|TRBJ2-7|-|-
CASSLAHWGTSTHEQYF
TGTGCCAGCAGCTTAGCACATTGGGGAACTAGCACCCACGAGCAGTACTTC
>TRBV28|TRBJ2-7|once|TRBD2
CASSFGGAGAYEQYF
TGTGCCAGCAGTTTCGGTGGTGCGGGGGCCTACGAGCAGTACTTC
>TRBV7-9|TRBJ1-2|-|-
CASSSFRVDYGYTF
TGTGCCAGCAGCTCGTTTAGAGTCGACTATGGCTACACCTTC
>TRBV9|TRBJ2-4|-|-
CASSVGGAKNIQYF
TGTGCCAGCAGCGTAGGGGGGGCCAAAAACATTCAGTACTTC
>TRBV6-4|TRBJ2-1|-|-
CASSDSPSPFNEQFF
TGTGCCAGCAGTGACTCTCCTAGCCCTTTTAATGAGCAGTTCTTC
>TRBV19|TRBJ1-1|-|-
CASQPQGRGSEAFF
TGTGCCAGTCAGCCTCAGGGGCGCGGGAGTGAAGCTTTCTTT
>TRBV20-1|TRBJ2-5|-|-
CSAFRGETQYF
TGCAGTGCTTTCAGGGGAGAGACCCAGTACTTC
>TRBV5-1|TRBJ2-5|-|-
CASSWAGYQETQYF
TGCGCCAGCAGCTGGGCAGGGTACCAAGAGACCCAGTACTTC
>TRBV27|TRBJ2-1|-|TRBD2
CASSSTKAGARNEQFF
TGTGCCAGCAGTTCAACCAAAGCGGGAGCTAGAAATGAGCAGTTCTTC
>TRBV9|TRBJ2-1|-|-
CASSVRPASYNEQFF
TGTGCCAGCAGCGTTCGACCCGCCTCTTACAATGAGCAGTTCTTC
>TRBV5-1|TRBJ2-5|-|-
CASSSGVKETQYF
TGCGCCAGCAGCTCGGGAGTTAAAGAGACCCAGTACTTC
>TRBV6-5|TRBJ1-3|-|-
CASSRTERNTIYF
TGTGCCAGCAGTCGGACAGAGAGAAACACCATATATTTT
>TRBV5-1|TRBJ2-3|-|-
CASSFRVGIGEEDTQYF
TGCGCCAGCAGCTTCCGAGTGGGAATCGGTGAAGAAGATACGCAGTATTTT